This T cell receptor (beta chain) was identified during a study of T cell repertoires in cytomegalovirus infection. TCRdb re-called the reads through MiXCR, storing one row per CDR3 protein. The data show nearly 450,000 distinct CDR3 sequences, approximately 31% seen once. The junction had 7 bases not matched to a gene; V was cut back by 9 bases and J by 8 bases. The CDR3 is 14 residues long. Germline V gene lookup returns CDR1 MNHEY and CDR2 SVGEGT. The sequenced sample consisted of PBMCs. This sequence joins TRBV6-2 or TRBV6-3 and TRBJ1-6, with 10 nucleotides matching TRBD1. The sequence was collected from a human donor in good health (CMV status not recorded). Some clones in this sample may be carry-over from other donors' samples. The CDR3, as DNA: TGTGCCAGTACCCGGGACAGGGGTGATTCACCCCTCCACTTT. Translating gives CASTRDRGDSPLHF.